Sequencing of this T cell receptor beta chain was carried out in a study of early stage breast cancer tumors. Method: immunoSEQ multiplex PCR; TCRdb's copy keeps in-frame clones and lacks some. The table has about 36,000 clones, around 70% seen once. The V gene lost 3 bases and the J gene lost 0 bases, with 11 bases spanning the gap. Germline-derived CDR1 and CDR2 are MDHEN and SYDVKM. This CDR3 is built from 15 residues. This clonotype was sampled from a person in their sixties with breast cancer. Specimen: blood. The chain couples TRBV28 to TRBJ1-2; D is uncertain. CDR3 sequence reads: CASSFAALANYGYTF. The CDR3 coding sequence is TGTGCCAGCAGTTTTGCCGCGCTTGCTAACTATGGCTACACCTTC.